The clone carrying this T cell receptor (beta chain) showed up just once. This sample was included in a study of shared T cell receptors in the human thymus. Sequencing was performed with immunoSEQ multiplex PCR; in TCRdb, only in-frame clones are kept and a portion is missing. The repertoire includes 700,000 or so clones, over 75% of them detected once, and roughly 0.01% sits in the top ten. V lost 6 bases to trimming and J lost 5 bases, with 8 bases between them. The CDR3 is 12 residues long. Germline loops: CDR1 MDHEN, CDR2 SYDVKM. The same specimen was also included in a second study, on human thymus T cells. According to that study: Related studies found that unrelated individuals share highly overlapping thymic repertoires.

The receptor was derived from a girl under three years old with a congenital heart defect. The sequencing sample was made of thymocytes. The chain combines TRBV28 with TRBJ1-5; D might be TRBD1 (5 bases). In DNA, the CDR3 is TGTGCCAGCAGCGGGGGGGATCAGCCCCAGCATTTT. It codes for CASSGGDQPQHF.